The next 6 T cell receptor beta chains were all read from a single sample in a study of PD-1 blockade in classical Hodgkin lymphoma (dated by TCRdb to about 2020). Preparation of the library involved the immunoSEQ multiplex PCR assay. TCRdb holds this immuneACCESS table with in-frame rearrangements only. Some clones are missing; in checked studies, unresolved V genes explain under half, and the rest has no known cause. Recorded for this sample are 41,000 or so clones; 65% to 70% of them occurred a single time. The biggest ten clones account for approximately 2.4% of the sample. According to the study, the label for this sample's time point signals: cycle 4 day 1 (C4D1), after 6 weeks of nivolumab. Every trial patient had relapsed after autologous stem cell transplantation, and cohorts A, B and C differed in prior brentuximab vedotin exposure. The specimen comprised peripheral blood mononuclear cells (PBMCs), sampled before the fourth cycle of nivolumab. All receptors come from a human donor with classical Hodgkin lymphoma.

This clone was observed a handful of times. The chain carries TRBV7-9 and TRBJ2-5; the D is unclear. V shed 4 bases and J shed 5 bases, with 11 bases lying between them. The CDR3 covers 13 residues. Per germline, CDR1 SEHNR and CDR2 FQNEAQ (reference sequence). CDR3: CASSYLGLETQYF. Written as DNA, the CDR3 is TGTGCCAGCAGCTACTTAGGTTTGGAGACCCAGTACTTC.

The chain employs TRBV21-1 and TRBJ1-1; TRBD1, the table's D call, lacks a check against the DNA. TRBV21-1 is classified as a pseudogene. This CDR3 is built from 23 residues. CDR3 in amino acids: CASSNRGQKGPPGQGFMNTEAFF. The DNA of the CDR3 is TGTGCCAGCAGCAATAGGGGCCAGAAAGGCCCCCCGGGACAGGGATTTATGAACACTGAAGCTTTCTTT.

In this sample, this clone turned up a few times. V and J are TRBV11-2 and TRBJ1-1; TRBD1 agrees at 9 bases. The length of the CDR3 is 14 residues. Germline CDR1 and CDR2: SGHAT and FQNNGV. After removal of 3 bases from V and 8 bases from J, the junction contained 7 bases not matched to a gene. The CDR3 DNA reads TGTGCCAGCAGCTTGGTTGACGGGACAGGGGAAGCTTTCTTT. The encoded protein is CASSLVDGTGEAFF.

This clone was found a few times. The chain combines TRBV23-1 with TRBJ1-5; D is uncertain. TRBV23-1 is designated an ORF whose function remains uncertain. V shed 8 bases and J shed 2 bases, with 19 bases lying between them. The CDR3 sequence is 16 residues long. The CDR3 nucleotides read TGCGCCAGCGATTACCCGGGTCCCTACGGCAATCAGCCCCAGCATTTT. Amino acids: CASDYPGPYGNQPQHF.

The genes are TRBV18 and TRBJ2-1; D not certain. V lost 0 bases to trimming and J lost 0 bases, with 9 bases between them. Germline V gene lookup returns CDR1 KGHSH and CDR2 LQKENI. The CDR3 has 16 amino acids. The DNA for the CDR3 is TGTGCCAGCTCACCACCAGGTCTGAGCTCCTACAATGAGCAGTTCTTC. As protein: CASSPPGLSSYNEQFF.

CDR3 amino acids: CASSIATSGGYNEQFF. CDR3 DNA sequence: TGTGCCAGTAGTATAGCGACTAGCGGGGGCTACAATGAGCAGTTCTTC. The chain uses TRBV19 and TRBJ2-1, with TRBD2 matching 12 bases. CDR1 LNHDA and CDR2 SQIVND come from the germline V gene (reference sequence). Trimming at V came to 1 base and at J to 3 bases, leaving 1 base not matched to a gene. The CDR3 extends over 16 amino acids.